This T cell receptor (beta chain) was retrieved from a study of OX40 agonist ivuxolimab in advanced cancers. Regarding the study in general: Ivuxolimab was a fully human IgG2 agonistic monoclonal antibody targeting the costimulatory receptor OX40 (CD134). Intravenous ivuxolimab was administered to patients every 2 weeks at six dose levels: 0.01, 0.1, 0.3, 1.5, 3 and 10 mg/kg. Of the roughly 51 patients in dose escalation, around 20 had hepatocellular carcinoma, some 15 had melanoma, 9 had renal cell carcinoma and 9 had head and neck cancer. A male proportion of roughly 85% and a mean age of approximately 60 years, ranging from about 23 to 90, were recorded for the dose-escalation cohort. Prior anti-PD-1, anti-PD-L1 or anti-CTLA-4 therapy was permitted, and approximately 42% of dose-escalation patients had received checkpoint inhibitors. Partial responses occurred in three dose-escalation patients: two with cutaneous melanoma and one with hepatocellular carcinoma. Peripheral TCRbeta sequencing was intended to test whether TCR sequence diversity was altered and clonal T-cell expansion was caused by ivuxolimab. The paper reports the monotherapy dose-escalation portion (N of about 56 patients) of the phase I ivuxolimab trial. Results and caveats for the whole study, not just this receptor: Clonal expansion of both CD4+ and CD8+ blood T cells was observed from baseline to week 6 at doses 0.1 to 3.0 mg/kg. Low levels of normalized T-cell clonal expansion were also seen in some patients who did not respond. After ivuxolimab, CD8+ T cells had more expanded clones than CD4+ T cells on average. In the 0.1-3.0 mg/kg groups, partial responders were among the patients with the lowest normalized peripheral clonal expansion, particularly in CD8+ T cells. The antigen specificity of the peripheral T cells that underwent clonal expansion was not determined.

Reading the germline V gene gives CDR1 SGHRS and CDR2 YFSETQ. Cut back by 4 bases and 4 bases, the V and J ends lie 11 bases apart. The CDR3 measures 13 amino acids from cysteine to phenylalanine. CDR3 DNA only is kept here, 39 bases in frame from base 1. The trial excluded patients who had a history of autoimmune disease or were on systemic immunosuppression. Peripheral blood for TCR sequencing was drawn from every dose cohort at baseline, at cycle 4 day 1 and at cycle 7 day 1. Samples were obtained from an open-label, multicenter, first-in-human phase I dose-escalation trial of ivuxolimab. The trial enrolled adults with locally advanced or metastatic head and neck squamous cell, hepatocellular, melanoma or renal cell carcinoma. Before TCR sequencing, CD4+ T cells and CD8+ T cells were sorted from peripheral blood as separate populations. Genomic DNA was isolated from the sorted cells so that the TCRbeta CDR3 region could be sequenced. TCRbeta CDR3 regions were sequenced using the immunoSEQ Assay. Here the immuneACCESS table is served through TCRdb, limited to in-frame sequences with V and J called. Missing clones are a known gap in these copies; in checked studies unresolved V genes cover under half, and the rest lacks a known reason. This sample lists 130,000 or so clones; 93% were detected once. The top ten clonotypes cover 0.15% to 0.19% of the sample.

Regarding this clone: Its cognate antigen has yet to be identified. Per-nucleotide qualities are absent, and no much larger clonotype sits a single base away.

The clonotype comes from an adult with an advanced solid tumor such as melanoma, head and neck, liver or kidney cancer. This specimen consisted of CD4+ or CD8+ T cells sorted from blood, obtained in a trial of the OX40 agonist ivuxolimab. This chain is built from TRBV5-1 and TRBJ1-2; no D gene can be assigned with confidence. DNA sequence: TGCGCCAGCAGCGGAGAATTAGGCTATGGCTACACCTTC. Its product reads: CASSGELGYGYTF.